This TCR beta chain appears in the sequencing data of a study of regulatory T cells in long-lasting Graves disease. Across the whole study: Newly diagnosed Graves' patients had under 3 months of antithyroid drugs. The study's findings and limits: A reduction in accuracy may have resulted from the small sample size. Under persistent disease, TRBV28, TRBJ1-2 and TRBJ2-5 were used preferentially.

Time point noted: newly diagnosed GD, antithyroid drugs for less than 3 months. The TCR library was made from RNA that had been extracted from PBMCs in TRIzol. Germline loops: CDR1 SGDLS, CDR2 YYNGEE. The CDR3 has 15 amino acids. V lost 0 bases, J lost 6 bases, and 13 bases lay in between. This clonotype was counted a few times. Antigen unknown. Sequencing libraries for TCR beta were prepared with iRepertoire HTBI primers and Arm-PCR of CDR3 regions. Authors' analysis steps: Identification of gene segments yielded around 63 TRBV and around 13 TRBJ across samples. Each CDR3 protein gets one entry after TCRdb re-called the multiplex PCR reads with MiXCR. TCRdb's processing, not the authors', yielded these V and J calls. Of hundreds of thousands of distinct CDR3 sequences listed, around 15% were seen once; the top ten hold about 24%.

The source is a female donor with Graves disease. V gene TRBV9 combines with J gene TRBJ1-5, with a weak D call TRBD1 (6 bases). The material sequenced was peripheral blood mononuclear cells (PBMCs), taken at new diagnosis, from a patient treated with antithyroid drugs. The CDR3 DNA reads TGTGCCAGCAGCGTAGGAGGGGACATCACTCAGCCCCAGCATTTT. It specifies CASSVGGDITQPQHF.